This T cell receptor (beta chain) was profiled in a study of OX40 agonist ivuxolimab in advanced cancers. Overall study: In this cohort, patients received ivuxolimab, an agonistic anti-OX40 (CD134) antibody. Every patient in dose escalation had hepatocellular carcinoma, melanoma, renal cell or head and neck cancer. The dose-escalation cohort was about 86% male, with a mean age of around 54 years, ranging roughly 23 to 79.

V was cut by 1 base and J by 0 bases, with 8 bases left in between. The CDR3 runs 15 residues. The germline gives CDR1 SGHTS, CDR2 YDEGEE. TCRdb's copy holds only in-frame clones and misses some; the assay was immunoSEQ multiplex PCR. Among about 55,000 clones, roughly 80% were seen once, and the ten largest hold under 4.5%. The rearrangement uses TRBV5-8 and TRBJ2-1; D ambiguous. The sample here was CD4+ or CD8+ T cells sorted from blood, taken in a trial of the OX40 agonist ivuxolimab. The clonotype comes from an adult with an advanced solid tumor such as melanoma, head and neck, liver or kidney cancer. In nucleotides, the CDR3 is TGTGCCAGCAGCTTGTACAGTAGCTCCTACAATGAGCAGTTCTTC. This encodes CASSLYSSSYNEQFF.